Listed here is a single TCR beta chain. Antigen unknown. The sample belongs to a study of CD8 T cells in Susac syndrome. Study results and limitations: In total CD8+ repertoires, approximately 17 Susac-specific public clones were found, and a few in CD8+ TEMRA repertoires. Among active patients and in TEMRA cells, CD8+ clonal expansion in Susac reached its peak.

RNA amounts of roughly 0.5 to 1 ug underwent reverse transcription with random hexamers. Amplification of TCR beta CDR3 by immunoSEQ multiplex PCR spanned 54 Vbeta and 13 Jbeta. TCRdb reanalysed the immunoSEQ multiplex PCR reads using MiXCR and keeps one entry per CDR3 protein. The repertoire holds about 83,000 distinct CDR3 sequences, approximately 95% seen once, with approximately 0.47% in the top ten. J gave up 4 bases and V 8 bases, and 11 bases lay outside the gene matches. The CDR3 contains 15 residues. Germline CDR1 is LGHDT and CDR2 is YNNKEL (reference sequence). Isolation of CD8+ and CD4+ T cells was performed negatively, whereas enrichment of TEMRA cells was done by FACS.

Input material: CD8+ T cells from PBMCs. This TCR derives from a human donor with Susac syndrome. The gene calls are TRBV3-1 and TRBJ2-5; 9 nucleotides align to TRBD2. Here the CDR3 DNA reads TGTGCCAGCGCCCCCCCGGGACTAGCAGGAGAGACCCAGTACTTC. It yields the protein CASAPPGLAGETQYF.